The 21 T cell receptor beta chains given below trace back to one sample, sequenced in a study of blood T cell repertoires in COVID-19. TCRdb keeps only in-frame clones here, not all; method: immunoSEQ multiplex PCR. The sample records 110,000 to 150,000 clones, under 85% being singletons. The sample was peripheral blood. These receptors all stem from a human donor in a cohort sampled during active COVID-19.

The chain recombines TRBV11-2 with TRBJ1-2, with D uncertain. The CDR3 has 14 amino acids. Germline CDR1 and CDR2: SGHAT and FQNNGV. The germline V and J ends were trimmed by 1 base and 4 bases, with 10 bases remaining between them. CDR3 loop: CASSLAVAAYGYTF. The CDR3 DNA reads TGTGCCAGCAGCTTAGCGGTTGCCGCCTATGGCTACACCTTC.

The J gene is TRBJ2-1, the V gene TRBV3-1 (or the pseudogene TRBV3-2); perhaps TRBD2 as D (5 bases). CDR3 length: 14 amino acids. Trimming stripped 8 bases from V and 3 bases from J, with 14 bases between. The germline CDR1 and CDR2 sequences are LGHDT and YNNKEL (reference sequence). CDR3 loop: CASRAGLNYNEQFF. In nucleotides, the CDR3 is TGTGCCAGCCGAGCAGGACTTAACTACAATGAGCAGTTCTTC.

The chain carries TRBV5-6 and TRBJ2-3; TRBD1 might be the D (6 bases). This CDR3 has 15 amino acids. Germline-derived CDR1 and CDR2 are SGHDT and YYEEEE. The V end lost 4 bases, the J end lost 2 bases, and 14 bases lay between the germline ends. The CDR3 DNA is TGTGCCAGCAGCCGGGACATCTCCTTCACAGATACGCAGTATTTT. This translates into CASSRDISFTDTQYF.

This chain connects TRBV5-6 to TRBJ2-5, with D possibly TRBD1 on 5 matching bases. The CDR3 spans 14 residues. Trimming pared 6 bases from V and 4 bases from J, leaving 16 bases between. The germline gives CDR1 SGHDT, CDR2 YYEEEE. The CDR3 DNA sequence: TGTGCCAGCACCTTTACCGTTAGGGGAGAGACCCAGTACTTC. It is translated as CASTFTVRGETQYF.

V usage is TRBV27 and J usage is TRBJ2-1; no clear D. Trimming shortened V by 5 bases and J by 9 bases, and 14 bases separated the two germline ends. This CDR3 has 13 residues. Germline-derived CDR1 and CDR2 are MNHEY and SMNVEV (reference sequence). The CDR3 nucleotides read TGTGCCAGCAGTCCTCTTGCGGTAGGTGAGCAGTTCTTC. Encoded protein: CASSPLAVGEQFF.

This rearrangement joins TRBV5-6 to TRBJ2-3, with D perhaps matching TRBD1 (5 bases). CDR1 is SGHDT and CDR2 is YYEEEE in the germline V gene. This CDR3 region has 14 residues. Trimming left V 0 bases short and J 4 bases short, with 9 bases between. The CDR3 nucleotides read TGTGCCAGCAGCTTGGTTCAGGGCGCAGATACGCAGTATTTT. Amino acids: CASSLVQGADTQYF.

The chain employs TRBV14 and TRBJ2-7; 11 bases are a match to TRBD2. This CDR3 region has 14 residues. The trim removed 5 bases at V and 7 bases at J, leaving 7 bases unmatched. Germline V lookup: CDR1 SGHDN, CDR2 FVKESK. The CDR3 sequence: CASSKLAGVGEQYF. The CDR3 nucleotides read TGTGCCAGCAGCAAACTAGCGGGAGTGGGGGAGCAGTACTTC.

The chain links TRBV2 to TRBJ1-2, with D perhaps TRBD1 (5 bases). The CDR3 loop spans 13 amino acids. Germline-derived CDR1 and CDR2 are SNHLY and FYNNEI. The V gene lost 6 bases and the J gene lost 8 bases, with 16 bases spanning the gap. The DNA for the CDR3 is TGTGCCAGCAGACCCGACAGCTTTCAGGGCTACACCTTC. It is translated as CASRPDSFQGYTF.

The chain combines TRBV18 with TRBJ1-5; the D gene is possibly TRBD1 (6 bases). The CDR3 extends over 14 amino acids. The germline CDR1 and CDR2 sequences are KGHSH and LQKENI. V lost 3 bases and J 8 bases, leaving 14 bases between the germline ends. This CDR3 reads CASSPSGHAEPQHF. Written as DNA, the CDR3 is TGTGCCAGCTCACCCTCGGGACACGCGGAGCCCCAGCATTTT.

The V call is TRBV5-1, the J call TRBJ2-5; 12 bases line up with TRBD1. The CDR3 totals 16 residues. Germline lookup yields CDR1 SGHRS and CDR2 YFSETQ. V was pared by 4 bases and J by 5 bases, with 9 bases of the junction left unmatched. CDR3 DNA: TGCGCCAGCAGCCCCGGGACAGGGGGCGGGGAGGAGACCCAGTACTTC. Its translation: CASSPGTGGGEETQYF.

The J gene is TRBJ2-3, the V gene TRBV18, with TRBD2 matching over 11 bases. This CDR3 is built from 17 residues. Germline V gene data show CDR1 as KGHSH and CDR2 as LQKENI. With 2 bases clipped from V and 5 bases from J, the junction kept 9 bases outside the gene matches. CDR3 coding DNA: TGTGCCAGCTCACCAATTTCGCTAGCGGGAGGAGAAGATACGCAGTATTTT. Its translation: CASSPISLAGGEDTQYF.

The chain carries TRBV14 and TRBJ1-1; 10 bases are shared with TRBD1. Germline loops: CDR1 SGHDN, CDR2 FVKESK. Trimming took 0 bases from V and 10 from J; bases not matched to a gene: 5. The CDR3 runs to 14 residues. The chain's CDR3 is CASSQDFRTGGAFF. CDR3 nucleotides: TGTGCCAGCAGCCAAGATTTCCGGACAGGGGGAGCTTTCTTT.

The gene calls are TRBV5-1 and TRBJ2-1; 8 nucleotides align to TRBD2. Germline V gene lookup returns CDR1 SGHRS and CDR2 YFSETQ. The CDR3 runs to 14 residues. V shed 4 bases, J shed 5 bases, and the junction held 5 bases outside the gene matches. CDR3 protein: CASSPRLAHNEQFF. The CDR3 DNA reads TGCGCCAGCAGCCCCAGACTAGCGCACAATGAGCAGTTCTTC. The variable domain in full, completed from reference TRBV5-1 and TRBJ2-1, reads KAGVTQTPRYLIKTRGQQVTLSCSPISGHRSVSWYQQTPGQGLQFLFEYFSETQRNKGNFPGRFSGRQFSNSRSEMNVSTLELGDSALYLCASSPRLAHNEQFFGPGTRLTVL.

This clone was counted between two and nine times. The rearrangement uses TRBV25-1 and TRBJ2-1; 7 positions agree with TRBD2. Per germline, CDR1 MGHDK and CDR2 SYGVNS. J lost 7 bases, V lost 4 bases, and 10 bases had no gene match. The CDR3 loop spans 15 amino acids. The CDR3 region has the DNA TGTGCCAGCAGTGTAAGCGGGATTAGAGAAAATGAGCAGTTCTTC. Translated, it gives CASSVSGIRENEQFF. The full variable domain, its missing parts supplied by reference TRBV25-1 and TRBJ2-1, is EADIYQTPRYLVIGTGKKITLECSQTMGHDKMYWYQQDPGMELHLIHYSYGVNSTEKGDLSSESTVSRIRTEHFPLTLESARPSHTSQYLCASSVSGIRENEQFFGPGTRLTVL.

The V gene is TRBV7-9, the J gene TRBJ2-7, with 7 bases aligning to TRBD1. The CDR3 has 14 amino acids. Looked up from germline, CDR1 is SEHNR and CDR2 is FQNEAQ (reference sequence). The V gene end was trimmed by 5 bases and the J gene end by 3 bases; junction bases not matched to a gene: 7. The CDR3 DNA follows: TGTGCCAGCAGCCTAGGGACAGCCCTCTACGAGCAGTACTTC. This codes for CASSLGTALYEQYF.

The chain carries TRBV7-8 and TRBJ1-2; 9 bases are a match to TRBD1. V lost 1 base to trimming and J lost 4 bases; unmatched junction nucleotides: 4. Germline V gene data show CDR1 as SGHVS and CDR2 as FQNEAQ. The CDR3 runs to 15 residues. The CDR3 region has the DNA TGTGCCAGCAGCTTAGACACAGGGGGCGGCTATGGCTACACCTTC. Translated, it gives CASSLDTGGGYGYTF.

J is TRBJ1-2 and V is TRBV28; 10 bases fit TRBD1. CDR3 length: 13 amino acids. Losses at the gene ends were 8 bases for V and 4 bases for J; bases not matched to a gene: 4. Germline V gene data show CDR1 as MDHEN and CDR2 as SYDVKM. This CDR3 is CASGDRGVYGYTF. CDR3 coding DNA: TGTGCCAGCGGGGACAGGGGTGTCTATGGCTACACCTTC.

CDR3 in amino acids: CAWTEQGAWNQPQHF. CDR3 sequence (DNA): TGTGCCTGGACTGAACAGGGGGCTTGGAATCAGCCCCAGCATTTT. The V call is TRBV30, the J call TRBJ1-5; 9 nucleotides line up with TRBD1. The CDR3 is 15 residues long. V lost 4 bases and J lost 4; bases outside the gene matches: 8. Germline V gene lookup returns CDR1 GTSNPN and CDR2 SVGIG (reference sequence).

The chain joins TRBV6-2 or TRBV6-3 to TRBJ2-2, with a tentative D call TRBD2 (5 bases). Between the trimmed V and J ends, which lost 5 bases and 3 bases, there was a span of 10 bases. The CDR3 length is 14 residues. Per germline, CDR1 MNHEY and CDR2 SVGEGT. CDR3 DNA sequence: TGTGCCAGCAGTAGCCCCGGGGACACCGGGGAGCTGTTTTTT. This gives the protein CASSSPGDTGELFF.

The rearrangement joins TRBV4-3 to TRBJ2-2; 7 bases line up with TRBD2. Losses at the gene ends were 4 bases for V and 1 base for J; bases not matched to a gene: 6. The CDR3 is made up of 16 amino acids. Germline-derived CDR1 and CDR2 are LGHNA and YSLEER. The CDR3 here is CASSRLAGENTGELFF. In nucleotides, the CDR3 is TGCGCCAGCAGCCGCCTGGCGGGAGAGAACACCGGGGAGCTGTTTTTT.

This clone was observed a few times. The chain is built from TRBV5-6 and TRBJ2-5; TRBD2 matches 9 bases. The J segment lost 5 bases and the V segment lost 4 bases, leaving 6 bases of the junction unmatched. Germline V lookup: CDR1 SGHDT, CDR2 YYEEEE. The CDR3 spans 14 residues. The CDR3 here is CASSPIAGEETQYF. Written as DNA, the CDR3 is TGTGCCAGCAGCCCCATAGCGGGAGAGGAGACCCAGTACTTC.